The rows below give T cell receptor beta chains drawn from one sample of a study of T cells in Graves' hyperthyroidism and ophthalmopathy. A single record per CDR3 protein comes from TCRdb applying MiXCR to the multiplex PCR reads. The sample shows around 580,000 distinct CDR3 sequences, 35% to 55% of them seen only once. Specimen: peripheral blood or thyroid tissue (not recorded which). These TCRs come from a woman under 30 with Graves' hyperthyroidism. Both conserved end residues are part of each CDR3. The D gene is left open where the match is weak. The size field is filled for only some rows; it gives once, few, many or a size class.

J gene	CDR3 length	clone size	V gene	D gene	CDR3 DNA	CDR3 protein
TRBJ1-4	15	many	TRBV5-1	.	TGCGCCAGCAGCCCCTACGCCTCAACTAATGAAAAACTGTTTTTT	CASSPYASTNEKLFF
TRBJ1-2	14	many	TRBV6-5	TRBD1	TGTGCCAGCACCGTAACAGGGGGCCACTATGGCTACACCTTC	CASTVTGGHYGYTF
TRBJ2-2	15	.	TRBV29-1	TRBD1	TGCAGCGGGGACAGGGACTTCACGGGCACCGGGGAGCTGTTTTTT	CSGDRDFTGTGELFF
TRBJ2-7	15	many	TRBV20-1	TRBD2	TGCAGTGCGCGAAACGGACTAGCGGGAGCCTACGAGCAGTACTTC	CSARNGLAGAYEQYF
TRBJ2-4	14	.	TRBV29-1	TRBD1	TGCAGCGTTGAGGACAGGGTAACCAAAAACATTCAGTACTTC	CSVEDRVTKNIQYF
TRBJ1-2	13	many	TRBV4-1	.	TGCGCCAGCAGCCAAGTACCCTTCTATGGCTACACCTTC	CASSQVPFYGYTF
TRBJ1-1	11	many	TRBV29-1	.	TGCAGCGTTGAGCAGAACACTGAAGCTTTCTTT	CSVEQNTEAFF
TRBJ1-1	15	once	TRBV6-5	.	TGTGCCAGCAGTAATTCGAACAGGTGGTACGCTGAAGCTTTCTTT	CASSNSNRWYAEAFF
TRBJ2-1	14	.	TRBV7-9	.	TGTGCCAGCAGCTTGAGCAGAGGGGACAATGAGCAGTTCTTC	CASSLSRGDNEQFF
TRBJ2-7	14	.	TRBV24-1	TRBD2	TGTGCCACCACCGGGACTAGCGGGACCTACGAGCAGTACTTC	CATTGTSGTYEQYF
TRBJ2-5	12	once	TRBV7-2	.	TGTGCCAGCAGTCAACTGGGGGAGACCCAGTACTTC	CASSQLGETQYF
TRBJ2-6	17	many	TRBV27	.	TGTGCCAGCAGTTTACACGGAACCTCGGAAGGGGCCAACGTCCTGACTTTC	CASSLHGTSEGANVLTF
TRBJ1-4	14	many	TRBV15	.	TGTGCCACCAGCAGAGTGGGGCCCAATGAAAAACTGTTTTTT	CATSRVGPNEKLFF
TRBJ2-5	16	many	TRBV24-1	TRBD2	TGTGCCACCAGTGATCGGGACTACCCTTCTCGAGAGACCCAGTACTTC	CATSDRDYPSRETQYF
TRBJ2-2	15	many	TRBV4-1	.	TGCGCCAGCAGCCAAGGGACAGAGACCACCGGGGAGCTGTTTTTT	CASSQGTETTGELFF
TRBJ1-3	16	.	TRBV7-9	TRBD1	TGTGCCAGCAGCGAGTACAGGGGGCGATCTGGAAACACCATATATTTT	CASSEYRGRSGNTIYF
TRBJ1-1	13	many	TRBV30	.	TGTGCCTGGAGCGGGAGGGACCAGGGTGAAGCTTTCTTT	CAWSGRDQGEAFF
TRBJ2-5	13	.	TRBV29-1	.	TGCAGCGTTGAACTGGGGACCGGGGAGACCCAGTACTTC	CSVELGTGETQYF
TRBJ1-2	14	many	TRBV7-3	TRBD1	TGTGCCAGCAGCTTAAGGGGACAGGGGGATGGCTACACCTTC	CASSLRGQGDGYTF
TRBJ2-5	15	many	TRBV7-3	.	TGTGCCAGCAGCTTAACAGGGACACCACAAGAGACCCAGTACTTC	CASSLTGTPQETQYF
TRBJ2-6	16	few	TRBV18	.	TGTGCCAGCTCACCCCCGGGCTCCTCTGGGGCCAACGTCCTGACTTTC	CASSPPGSSGANVLTF
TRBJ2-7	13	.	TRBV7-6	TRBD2	TGTGCCAGCAGCGCAGCGGGGGACTACGAGCAGTACTTC	CASSAAGDYEQYF
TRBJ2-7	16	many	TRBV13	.	TGTGCCAGCAGCTTAGATTTGCTAGGGCGATCCTACGAGCAGTACTTC	CASSLDLLGRSYEQYF
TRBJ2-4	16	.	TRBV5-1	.	TGCGCCAGCAGCCCCGGGATGCGGGGGCCCCAAAACATTCAGTACTTC	CASSPGMRGPQNIQYF
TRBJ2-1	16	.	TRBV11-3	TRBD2	TGTGCCAGCAGTTTACTGGGGGGGTCTAGCGACAATGAGCAGTTCTTC	CASSLLGGSSDNEQFF
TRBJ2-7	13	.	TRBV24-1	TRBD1	TGTGCCACCAGTTTAACAGGGGGCAACGAGCAGTACTTC	CATSLTGGNEQYF
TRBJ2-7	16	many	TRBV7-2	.	TGTGCCAGCAGCTCCCATAGCGGAGGGGGGTCCTACGAGCAGTACTTC	CASSSHSGGGSYEQYF
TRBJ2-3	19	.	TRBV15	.	TGTGCCACCAGCAGAGATCTTAAGGGTGGTGCACCTAGCACAGATACGCAGTATTTT	CATSRDLKGGAPSTDTQYF
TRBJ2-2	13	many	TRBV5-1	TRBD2	TGCGCCAGCAGTCAGCGGGAGACCGGGGAGCTGTTTTTT	CASSQRETGELFF